This T cell receptor (beta chain) was captured by sequencing in a study of regulatory T cells in long-lasting Graves disease. About the research overall: Persistent Graves' disease required over 5 years of antithyroid drugs and positive TSH receptor antibodies. Study outcomes and limitations: Under persistent disease, TRBV28, TRBJ1-2 and TRBJ2-5 were used preferentially. Compared with new cases, persistent Graves' patients showed reduced TCR diversity.

With iRepertoire HTBI primers and Arm-PCR of CDR3 regions, TCR beta libraries were built. In TCRdb, the multiplex PCR reads were re-called with MiXCR into one record per CDR3 protein. The sample shows 700,000 or so distinct CDR3 sequences, about 30% of them seen only once. Trimming at V came to 3 bases and at J to 6 bases, leaving 11 bases not matched to a gene. The CDR3 runs 16 residues. CDR1 and CDR2 (germline): LGHNT, FRNRAP. This clonotype came up a few times. The antigen is not known. Sample time point: persistent/refractory GD, antithyroid drugs over 5 years with positive TRAb. Generation of the TCR library employed RNA extracted from PBMCs.

This sequence originates from a female donor with Graves disease. The chain joins TRBV12-5 to TRBJ2-4, with 7 bases lining up with TRBD1. Sequencing used peripheral blood mononuclear cells (PBMCs), obtained when the disease was refractory, from a patient treated with antithyroid drugs. This chain's CDR3 is CASGFPLTGRANIQYF. DNA of the CDR3: TGTGCTAGTGGTTTCCCCCTGACAGGGAGAGCAAACATTCAGTACTTC.